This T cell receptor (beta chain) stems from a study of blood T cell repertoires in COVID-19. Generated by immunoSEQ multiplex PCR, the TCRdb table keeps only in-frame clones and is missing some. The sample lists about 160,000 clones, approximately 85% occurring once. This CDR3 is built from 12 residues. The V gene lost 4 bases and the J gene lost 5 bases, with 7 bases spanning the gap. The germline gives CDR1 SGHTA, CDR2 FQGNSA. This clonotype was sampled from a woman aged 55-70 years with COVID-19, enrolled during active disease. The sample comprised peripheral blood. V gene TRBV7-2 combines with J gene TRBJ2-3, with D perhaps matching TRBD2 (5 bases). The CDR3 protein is CASSYAGDTQYF. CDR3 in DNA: TGTGCCAGCAGCTACGCGGGAGATACGCAGTATTTT.